Listed here are 32 T cell receptor beta chains from one sample, sequenced in a study of blood T cell repertoires in COVID-19. Clones were read by immunoSEQ multiplex PCR, and TCRdb kept only the in-frame ones, dropping some. The sample lists 200,000 or so clones, 79% occurring once. Sequenced sample: peripheral blood. All receptors come from a man aged 60-69 years with active or convalescent COVID-19.

This sequence joins TRBV18 and TRBJ2-5, with TRBD1 matching 7 bases. This CDR3 is 16 amino acids long. Germline V lookup: CDR1 KGHSH, CDR2 LQKENI. Germline trimming cut 2 bases from V and 1 base from J; bases unmatched to any gene: 7. The CDR3 protein is CASSPGITGVQETQYF. In DNA form, the CDR3 reads TGTGCCAGCTCACCAGGGATTACAGGGGTCCAAGAGACCCAGTACTTC.

The chain links TRBV19 to TRBJ2-5, with 8 bases lining up with TRBD1. This CDR3 spans 14 amino acids. The V gene end was trimmed by 6 bases and the J gene end by 4 bases; junction bases not matched to a gene: 7. Looked up from germline, CDR1 is LNHDA and CDR2 is SQIVND (reference sequence). The CDR3 DNA reads as TGTGCCAGTAGCGCTCAGGGGGCGCGAGAGACCCAGTACTTC. Translated: CASSAQGARETQYF.

In its sample, this clone was seen a few times. V usage is TRBV14 and J usage is TRBJ2-7; D might be TRBD1 (5 bases). The CDR3 spans 14 residues. The V end was cut by 2 bases, the J end by 7 bases, with 15 bases between. CDR1 and CDR2 (germline): SGHDN, FVKESK. The CDR3 spells CASSQFGQGREQYF. CDR3 DNA: TGTGCCAGCAGCCAATTCGGGCAGGGTAGGGAGCAGTACTTC.

This clone has just a few counts. The chain employs TRBV15 and TRBJ2-7; D gene unclear. The V gene lost 1 base and the J gene lost 6 bases, with 10 bases spanning the gap. The CDR3 runs 13 residues. Germline V gene data show CDR1 as LNHNV and CDR2 as YYDKDF (reference sequence). The CDR3 sequence is CATSRGQAGEQYF. The CDR3 coding sequence is TGTGCCACCAGCAGAGGGCAGGCCGGCGAGCAGTACTTC. Full variable domain (outside the CDR3, taken from reference TRBV15 and TRBJ2-7): DAMVIQNPRYQVTQFGKPVTLSCSQTLNHNVMYWYQQKSSQAPKLLFHYYDKDFNNEADTPDNFQSRRPNTSFCFLDIRSPGLGDTAMYLCATSRGQAGEQYFGPGTRLTVT.

This rearrangement joins TRBV6-5 to TRBJ1-2; D is unclear. The ends were cut back, 10 bases at V and 7 bases at J, with 16 bases in the middle. In germline, CDR1 is MNHEY, CDR2 SVGAGI. The CDR3 loop spans 12 amino acids. The CDR3 sequence: CATRAPAAGYTF. CDR3 nucleotide sequence: TGTGCCACGAGGGCCCCGGCGGCTGGCTACACCTTC.

This clone was seen only a few times. The chain recombines TRBV29-1 with TRBJ2-7, with TRBD2 identical over 9 bases. V lost 4 bases, J lost 7 bases, and 8 bases stayed unmatched. CDR1 is SQVTM, CDR2 ANQGSEA, per germline. The CDR3 length is 13 residues. CDR3 DNA sequence: TGCAGCGTTGTAGCGGGAGTGAACGGTGAGCAGTACTTC. It is translated as CSVVAGVNGEQYF.

Comment on this clone: At one end, the junction sequence differs from germline, possibly due to a read error. The genes are TRBV28 and TRBJ2-5; possible D gene TRBD2, 5 bases. Germline assignment: CDR1 MDHEN and CDR2 SYDVKM. The CDR3 runs to 12 residues. The CDR3 protein is CASNLGGETQYF. CDR3 nucleotide sequence: TGTGCCAGCAATTTAGGAGGAGAGACCCAGTACTTC.

The chain uses TRBV28 and TRBJ1-5; no reliable D call. The germline CDR1 and CDR2 sequences are MDHEN and SYDVKM. This CDR3 spans 14 amino acids. With 5 bases removed from V and 3 bases from J, the gap between germline ends came to 11 bases. The CDR3 reads CASSRRRDNQPQHF. The CDR3 nucleotides read TGTGCCAGCAGTCGCAGGAGGGACAATCAGCCCCAGCATTTT.

This chain joins TRBV19 and TRBJ2-7; TRBD1 matches 7 bases. This CDR3 is 14 amino acids long. The V segment lost 9 bases and the J segment 2 bases; nucleotides outside the gene matches: 10. Germline assignment: CDR1 LNHDA and CDR2 SQIVND (reference sequence). CDR3 residues: CASQDRDPPYEQYF. The DNA of the CDR3 is TGTGCCAGCCAAGACAGGGATCCGCCCTACGAGCAGTACTTC.

V is TRBV2 and J is TRBJ1-4; 8 nucleotides align to TRBD1. The CDR3 totals 21 residues. Germline V CDR1 and CDR2: SNHLY, FYNNEI. The V gene end was trimmed by 1 base and the J gene end by 8 bases; junction bases not matched to a gene: 24. CDR3 protein: CASSEGPPRAGGAEGSEKLFF. CDR3 coding DNA: TGTGCCAGCAGTGAAGGGCCCCCCAGGGCAGGGGGCGCGGAAGGATCCGAAAAACTGTTTTTT.

The chain has TRBV7-3 and TRBJ2-7; a possible D gene is TRBD2 (5 bases). Trimming shortened V by 5 bases and J by 4 bases, and 18 bases separated the two germline ends. CDR3 length: 15 residues. From germline, CDR1 is SGHTA and CDR2 FQGTGA. CDR3 sequence reads: CASSPTPGSVYEQYF. CDR3 DNA: TGTGCCAGCAGCCCAACCCCTGGTAGCGTATACGAGCAGTACTTC.

CDR3 DNA sequence: TGTGCCAGCTCACTGGGGACAGGACCACTTGGGCAGTTCTTC. The encoded protein is CASSLGTGPLGQFF. The chain links TRBV18 to TRBJ2-1, with TRBD1 identical over 8 bases. V was pared by 4 bases and J by 12 bases, with 11 bases of the junction left unmatched. The germline V gene has CDR1 KGHSH and CDR2 LQKENI. This CDR3 has 14 amino acids.

The chain recombines TRBV18 with TRBJ2-7; D possibly corresponds to TRBD1 (5 bases). V gave up 1 base and J gave up 2 bases, with 12 bases separating them. The germline V gene encodes CDR1 KGHSH and CDR2 LQKENI. The CDR3 runs to 15 residues. This CDR3 is CASSPQTTAAYEQYF. DNA for the CDR3: TGTGCCAGCTCACCACAAACGACAGCAGCCTACGAGCAGTACTTC. Full variable domain (remainder filled in from reference TRBV18 and TRBJ2-7): NAGVMQNPRHLVRRRGQEARLRCSPMKGHSHVYWYRQLPEEGLKFMVYLQKENIIDESGMPKERFSAEFPKEGPSILRIQQVVRGDSAAYFCASSPQTTAAYEQYFGPGTRLTVT.

This chain uses TRBV11-2 with TRBJ1-6, with D unresolved. The V and J ends lost 2 bases and 7 bases respectively, with 15 bases between them. Germline values: CDR1 SGHAT, CDR2 FQNNGV. CDR3 length: 16 residues. DNA of the CDR3: TGTGCCAGCAGCTTACCGGGAGCCCCATCAAATTCACCCCTCCACTTT. Protein: CASSLPGAPSNSPLHF. Filled out from reference TRBV11-2 and TRBJ1-6, the complete variable domain reads EAGVAQSPRYKIIEKRQSVAFWCNPISGHATLYWYQQILGQGPKLLIQFQNNGVVDDSQLPKDRFSAERLKGVDSTLKIQPAKLEDSAVYLCASSLPGAPSNSPLHFGNGTRLTVT.

The rearrangement links TRBV7-9 to TRBJ2-3, with D possibly matching TRBD2 (6 bases). The V and J ends lost 5 bases and 0 bases respectively, with 15 bases between them. Germline values: CDR1 SEHNR, CDR2 FQNEAQ (reference sequence). The CDR3 covers 16 residues. CDR3 region: CASSKKDYTSTDTQYF. CDR3 in DNA: TGTGCCAGCAGCAAGAAGGACTATACGAGCACAGATACGCAGTATTTT. Drawing the rest from reference TRBV7-9 and TRBJ2-3, the complete variable domain is DTGVSQNPRHKITKRGQNVTFRCDPISEHNRLYWYRQTLGQGPEFLTYFQNEAQLEKSRLLSDRFSAERPKGSFSTLEIQRTEQGDSAMYLCASSKKDYTSTDTQYFGPGTRLTVL.

The V and J genes are TRBV6-6 and TRBJ1-1, with 7 nucleotides matching TRBD1. CDR3 length equals 11 residues. V was pared by 7 bases and J by 8 bases, with 4 bases of the junction left unmatched. Germline assignment: CDR1 MNHNY and CDR2 SVGAGI (reference sequence). CDR3: CASTSTGEAFF. CDR3 nucleotide sequence: TGTGCCAGCACTTCGACAGGGGAAGCTTTCTTT.

The chain uses TRBV29-1 and TRBJ2-1; 10 bases align to TRBD2. J lost 4 bases, V lost 3 bases, and 0 bases had no gene match. CDR1 is SQVTM and CDR2 is ANQGSEA in the germline V gene. The CDR3 runs 13 residues. The CDR3 loop reads CSVETSGYNEQFF. CDR3 DNA sequence: TGCAGCGTTGAGACTAGCGGGTACAATGAGCAGTTCTTC.

Points on this clone: Other nucleotide sequences from this sample produce the same CDR3. The chain has TRBV18 and TRBJ1-1, with D possibly TRBD1 on 6 matching bases. V gave up 2 bases and J gave up 0 bases, with 7 bases separating them. This CDR3 region has 14 residues. Per the germline V gene, CDR1 is KGHSH and CDR2 is LQKENI. CDR3 region: CASSPGTLNTEAFF. Written as DNA, the CDR3 is TGTGCCAGCTCACCAGGGACATTGAACACTGAAGCTTTCTTT.

This chain links TRBV3-1 (or the pseudogene TRBV3-2) with TRBJ1-1; tentatively, D is TRBD1 (6 bases). CDR1 and CDR2 from the germline V gene are LGHDT and YNNKEL (reference sequence). This CDR3 has 14 residues. Trimming shortened V by 4 bases and J by 7 bases, and 16 bases separated the two germline ends. The CDR3 coding sequence is TGTGCCAGCAGCCCTCTCGGGGGGCTGGGTGAAGCTTTCTTT. This codes for CASSPLGGLGEAFF.

This chain uses TRBV5-1 with TRBJ2-7; 7 nucleotides match TRBD1. Germline lookup yields CDR1 SGHRS and CDR2 YFSETQ. With 4 bases clipped from V and 3 bases from J, the junction kept 10 bases outside the gene matches. This CDR3 has 15 amino acids. The chain's CDR3 is CASSLSPGQRYEQYF. CDR3 nucleotide sequence: TGCGCCAGCAGCCTATCGCCGGGACAGCGCTACGAGCAGTACTTC.

The rearrangement joins TRBV18 to TRBJ2-5, with 9 bases identical to TRBD2. CDR3 length: 15 residues. The germline V gene has CDR1 KGHSH and CDR2 LQKENI. Germline trimming cut 0 bases from V and 5 bases from J; bases unmatched to any gene: 4. The CDR3 sequence is CASSPPRGGQETQYF. As DNA, the CDR3 is TGTGCCAGCTCACCACCGCGGGGGGGACAGGAGACCCAGTACTTC. The variable domain in full, with the rest retrieved from reference TRBV18 and TRBJ2-5, is NAGVMQNPRHLVRRRGQEARLRCSPMKGHSHVYWYRQLPEEGLKFMVYLQKENIIDESGMPKERFSAEFPKEGPSILRIQQVVRGDSAAYFCASSPPRGGQETQYFGPGTRLLVL.

This chain's CDR3 is CASSPSGRNTETQYF. Here the CDR3 DNA reads TGTGCCAGCAGCCCTAGCGGGAGGAATACGGAGACCCAGTACTTC. V gene TRBV9 combines with J gene TRBJ2-5, with 11 bases aligning to TRBD2. The CDR3 is 15 residues long. CDR1 and CDR2 (germline): SGDLS, YYNGEE. After removal of 4 bases from V and 5 bases from J, the junction contained 7 bases not matched to a gene. The whole variable domain, filled in from reference TRBV9 and TRBJ2-5, reads DSGVTQTPKHLITATGQRVTLRCSPRSGDLSVYWYQQSLDQGLQFLIQYYNGEERAKGNILERFSAQQFPDLHSELNLSSLELGDSALYFCASSPSGRNTETQYFGPGTRLLVL.

This clone was seen more than once but under ten times. The V gene is TRBV28, the J gene TRBJ2-7; TRBD1 agrees at 8 bases. The CDR3 extends over 14 amino acids. Unmatched junction bases numbered 5, after V lost 6 bases and J lost 1 base. From germline, CDR1 is MDHEN and CDR2 SYDVKM. Written as DNA, the CDR3 is TGTGCCAGCAGGACGACAGGGGCATCCTACGAGCAGTACTTC. This encodes CASRTTGASYEQYF.

V gene TRBV27 combines with J gene TRBJ2-3; 12 positions agree with TRBD2. CDR3 length equals 16 residues. V lost 4 bases to trimming and J lost 4 bases; unmatched junction nucleotides: 6. CDR1 is MNHEY, CDR2 SMNVEV, per germline (reference sequence). This CDR3 is CASSYRTSGRSDTQYF. The CDR3, as DNA: TGTGCCAGCAGTTACAGAACTAGCGGGAGGTCAGATACGCAGTATTTT.

V usage is TRBV18 and J usage is TRBJ1-2, with 7 bases identical to TRBD1. The CDR3 contains 14 residues. Germline V gene data show CDR1 as KGHSH and CDR2 as LQKENI. Trimming cost V 5 bases and J 3 bases; bases outside gene matches: 6. The CDR3 region has the DNA TGTGCCAGCTCAGACCGACAGGGAGACTATGGCTACACCTTC. It codes for CASSDRQGDYGYTF.

This chain uses TRBV10-3 with TRBJ1-2; the D gene is possibly TRBD1 (6 bases). CDR3 length equals 11 residues. Germline CDR1 ENHRY, CDR2 SYGVKD. Trimming left V 11 bases short and J 11 bases short, with 18 bases between. CDR3 coding DNA: TGTGCCCCAAAGTCCGACAGGAGGTACACCTTC. This translates into CAPKSDRRYTF.

This chain links TRBV30 with TRBJ2-7; no firm D call. The CDR3 consists of 14 residues. V was cut by 0 bases and J by 2 bases, with 11 bases left in between. The germline V gene has CDR1 GTSNPN and CDR2 SVGIG (reference sequence). The CDR3 DNA sequence: TGTGCCTGGAGTGTGGGCAGGCGCGCCTACGAGCAGTACTTC. Translating it yields CAWSVGRRAYEQYF.

The chain has TRBV24-1 and TRBJ1-2; D gene ambiguous. The germline gives CDR1 KGHDR, CDR2 SFDVKD. Trimming took off 8 bases at V and 6 bases at J, with 9 bases between the two ends. There are 11 residues in the CDR3. As DNA, the CDR3 is TGTGCCACCACTGGGGAGGATGGCTACACCTTC. Translation gives CATTGEDGYTF.

V and J are TRBV28 and TRBJ2-7; D is perhaps TRBD1 (6 bases). The CDR3 totals 14 residues. Germline-derived CDR1 and CDR2 are MDHEN and SYDVKM. Trimming removed 6 bases from V and 0 bases from J, with 12 bases in between. The CDR3 reads CASRPTGSSYEQYF. CDR3 sequence (DNA): TGTGCCAGCAGACCGACAGGTAGCTCCTACGAGCAGTACTTC.

The chain has TRBV5-1 and TRBJ2-7; TRBD1 matches at 7 bases. V shed 2 bases and J 5 bases; nucleotides not matched to a gene: 4. The CDR3 is made up of 13 amino acids. Germline CDR1 reads SGHRS; CDR2 reads YFSETQ. The CDR3 DNA follows: TGCGCCAGCAGCTTCAACAGGGGTCACGAGCAGTACTTC. Encoded protein: CASSFNRGHEQYF.

With respect to this clone: Other nucleotide sequences in the sample specify the same CDR3. The J gene is TRBJ2-3, the V gene TRBV2; D remains ambiguous. The CDR3 totals 11 residues. Germline values: CDR1 SNHLY, CDR2 FYNNEI. The V end was cut by 5 bases, the J end by 6 bases, with 6 bases between. As DNA, the CDR3 is TGTGCCAGCAGTTTGGAGGATACGCAGTATTTT. Its translation is CASSLEDTQYF.

This clone showed up many times. The chain recombines TRBV28 with TRBJ1-2; no reliable D call. The CDR3 runs 13 residues. Germline lookup yields CDR1 MDHEN and CDR2 SYDVKM. Trimming stripped 1 base from V and 8 bases from J, with 11 bases between. CDR3 region: CASSLSSSRGYTF. Here the CDR3 DNA reads TGTGCCAGCAGTTTATCCTCTTCGAGAGGCTACACCTTC.